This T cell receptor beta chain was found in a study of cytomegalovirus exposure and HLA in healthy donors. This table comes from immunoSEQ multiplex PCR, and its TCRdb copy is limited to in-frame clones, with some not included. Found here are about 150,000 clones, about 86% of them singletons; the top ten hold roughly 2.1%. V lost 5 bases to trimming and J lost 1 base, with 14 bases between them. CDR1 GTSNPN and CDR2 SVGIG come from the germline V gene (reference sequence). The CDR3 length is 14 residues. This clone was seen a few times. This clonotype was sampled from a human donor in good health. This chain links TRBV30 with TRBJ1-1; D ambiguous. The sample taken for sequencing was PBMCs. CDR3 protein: CAWFREAGNTEAFF. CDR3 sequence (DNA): TGTGCCTGGTTCCGGGAGGCGGGGAACACTGAAGCTTTCTTT.